The rows below give T cell receptor beta chains drawn from one sample of a study of human CD8 memory T cell subsets. TCRdb reprocessed the 5' RACE reads, with one entry per CDR3 protein and no DNA. The table gives 10,000 to 12,000 distinct CDR3 sequences; the top ten clones make up around 20% of it. The sequenced sample was CD8+ T cells from PBMCs. These receptors originate from a human donor in good health. Both conserved end residues are part of each CDR3. Clone size is not always given. Where it is, it says once, few, many or a class for expanded clones.

j_call v_call clone_size cdr3_aa
TRBJ2-3 TRBV7-2 NA CASSLARLAGGLPDTQYF
TRBJ2-3 TRBV29-1 NA CSVIPGLANADTQYF
TRBJ2-5 TRBV4-3 NA CASSQDRQETQYF
TRBJ2-7 TRBV2 medium-sized CASTHGGTSSSYEQYF
TRBJ2-2 TRBV9 NA CASSPVSGPGTGELFF
TRBJ1-1 TRBV7-2 NA CASSLGTPEAFF
TRBJ1-1 TRBV7-9 medium-sized CASSDAQGVNTEAFF
TRBJ2-7 TRBV27 NA CASSLQGDYNEQYF
TRBJ2-1 TRBV20-1 NA CSARGVTASGSYNEQFF
TRBJ2-3 TRBV5-5 NA CASTHSFNPGGTDTQYF
TRBJ1-2 TRBV4-1 NA CASSPTEIKNYGYTF
TRBJ2-7 TRBV7-8 NA CASSLYPDRVYEQYF
TRBJ2-3 TRBV28 NA CASSPHPTGGIAQYF
TRBJ2-3 TRBV27 NA CASSFRQGTSDTQYF
TRBJ1-1 TRBV13 NA CASSARTAEAFF
TRBJ1-3 TRBV28 medium-sized CASSHTPSSGNTIYF
TRBJ2-2 TRBV5-5 medium-sized CASSLYTGELFF
TRBJ2-4 TRBV29-1 medium-sized CSIRLAGRYIQYF
TRBJ1-2 TRBV10-3 NA CAISETVESYGYTF
TRBJ2-3 TRBV7-3 medium-sized CASSGGGGTDTQYF
TRBJ1-1 TRBV7-9 NA CASSSGQGPIEFF
TRBJ2-7 TRBV7-2 NA CASSELAWEQYF
TRBJ2-3 TRBV9 NA CASSVQTGERPTDTQYF
TRBJ2-7 TRBV29-1 medium-sized CSVESTGASYEQYF
TRBJ2-3 TRBV5-1 NA CASSLEAAGGDTQYF
TRBJ1-2 TRBV9 NA CASSVEGWGYTF
TRBJ1-5 TRBV28 NA CASSLEYSQPQHF
TRBJ2-5 TRBV7-9 NA CASSPWDYDAQETQYF
TRBJ2-2 TRBV11-2 medium-sized CASRSGAVTGELFF
TRBJ2-5 TRBV28 NA CASAYRGTGMGETQYF
TRBJ1-1 TRBV3-1 NA CASSRNSLEAFF
TRBJ2-7 TRBV6-2/TRBV6-3 NA CASSQTRQGYEQYF
TRBJ2-7 TRBV2 NA CASSDSGEQYF
TRBJ2-7 TRBV28 NA CASLRAGEVYEQYF
TRBJ1-3 TRBV4-1 medium-sized CASSQDVMAAGNTIYF
TRBJ2-7 TRBV6-5 NA CASSYQGAMEQYF
TRBJ1-2 TRBV7-9 NA CASSHREGYGYTF
TRBJ1-5 TRBV18 NA CASSPPWDVDSNQPQHF
TRBJ1-2 TRBV15 NA CATSRAQNRYGYTF
TRBJ1-6 TRBV10-3 medium-sized CAISDERPNSPLHF
TRBJ1-2 TRBV18 NA CASSPPYGGVGNYGYTF
TRBJ2-2 TRBV28 NA CASRTGLAGELFF
TRBJ2-7 TRBV12-3/TRBV12-4 NA CASSSKGTGDEQYF
TRBJ2-7 TRBV7-2 medium-sized CASSSATYEQYF
TRBJ1-2 TRBV5-1 NA CASKGDGIDDGYTF
TRBJ1-1 TRBV30 NA CAWNRGSAEAFF
TRBJ1-1 TRBV28 NA CASSFGYTEAFF
TRBJ1-5 TRBV20-1 NA CSAREEVDRGLYSNQPQHF
TRBJ2-7 TRBV15 NA CATSRGLDEYEQYF
TRBJ2-3 TRBV11-2 NA CASSFKLSWDRTSTDTQYF
TRBJ2-3 TRBV28 medium-sized CASSFRASDTQYF
TRBJ2-7 TRBV6-2/TRBV6-3 NA CASSLRLASYEQYF
TRBJ1-1 TRBV29-1 NA CSAIGQGSTEAFF
TRBJ2-1 TRBV9 medium-sized CASSGAIRDEQFF
TRBJ2-7 TRBV30 NA CAWNEASGIYEQYF